The TCR beta chain under discussion was sequenced for a study of PD-1 blockade in classical Hodgkin lymphoma. Each patient experienced a relapse that followed autologous stem cell transplantation, and brentuximab vedotin exposure varied. By magnetic negative selection, CD4+ T cells were purified from thawed PBMCs. Produced via immunoSEQ multiplex PCR; TCRdb's table is partial and in-frame only. The table lists 30,000 to 35,000 clones, around 90% of them singletons. With 5 bases removed from V and 9 bases from J, the gap between germline ends came to 14 bases. Per the germline V gene, CDR1 is SGHRS and CDR2 is YFSETQ. The CDR3 is 13 residues long.

The V gene is TRBV5-1, the J gene TRBJ2-2, with no clear D. The sequence was obtained from a human donor with classical Hodgkin lymphoma. The source was CD4+ T cells from blood, collected at baseline. The CDR3 protein is CASSISDPRELFF. CDR3 DNA sequence: TGCGCCAGCAGTATTAGTGACCCCCGGGAGCTGTTTTTT.